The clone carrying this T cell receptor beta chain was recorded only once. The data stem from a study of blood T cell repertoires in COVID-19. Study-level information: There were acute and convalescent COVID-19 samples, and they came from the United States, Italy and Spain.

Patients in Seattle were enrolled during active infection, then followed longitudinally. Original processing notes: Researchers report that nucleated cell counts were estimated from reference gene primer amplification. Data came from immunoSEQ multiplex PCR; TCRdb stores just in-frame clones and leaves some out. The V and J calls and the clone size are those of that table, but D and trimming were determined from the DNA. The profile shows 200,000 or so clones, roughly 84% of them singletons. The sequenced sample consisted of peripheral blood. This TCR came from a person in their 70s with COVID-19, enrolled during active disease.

The CDR3 region is CASSRGGFGYEQYF. The CDR3 DNA follows: TGTGCCAGCAGCCGAGGGGGTTTCGGATACGAGCAGTACTTC. The chain is built from TRBV9 and TRBJ2-7, with D maybe TRBD1 (6 bases). Trimming took 4 bases from V and 4 from J, leaving 15 bases between them. The germline V gene encodes CDR1 SGDLS and CDR2 YYNGEE. The CDR3 has 14 residues.